This entry features one T cell receptor (beta chain) sequence. This specimen belongs to a study of cytomegalovirus exposure and HLA in healthy donors. Method: immunoSEQ multiplex PCR; TCRdb's copy keeps in-frame clones and lacks some. This table holds 300,000 to 450,000 clones, 86% found once. The TCR was taken from a woman between 18 and 30 years old in good health and CMV-seronegative. Sequences were obtained from PBMCs.

The CDR3 loop is CSAPLAYEQYF. The CDR3 DNA sequence: TGCAGTGCTCCTCTAGCCTACGAGCAGTACTTC. V usage is TRBV20-1 and J usage is TRBJ2-7; D remains ambiguous. The V end lost 5 bases, the J end lost 2 bases, and 7 bases lay between the germline ends. Germline V gives CDR1 DFQATT, CDR2 SNEGSKA (reference sequence). The CDR3 runs to 11 residues.